Given below is one T cell receptor beta chain in context. Together with a sample-barcoded 5' primer, a J-beta primer mix was included in a second PCR lasting about 7 to 11 cycles. TCRdb passed the 5' RACE reads through MiXCR, listing each CDR3 protein once. The repertoire includes hundreds of thousands of distinct CDR3 sequences, approximately 48% of them detected once, and nearly 20% sits in the top ten. This specimen belongs to a study of blood T cells in healthy people across ages. The germline V gene encodes CDR1 LGHNA and CDR2 YSLEER. J gave up 5 bases and V 0 bases, and 8 bases lay outside the gene matches. The CDR3 totals 17 residues.

The specimen was blood. The gene calls are TRBV4-3 and TRBJ2-2; 8 bases agree with TRBD2. The sequence came from a man in his sixties in good health. CDR3 protein: CASSQDLSGGKTGELFF. The CDR3 region has the DNA TGCGCCAGCAGCCAAGATTTGAGCGGGGGTAAAACCGGGGAGCTGTTTTTT.